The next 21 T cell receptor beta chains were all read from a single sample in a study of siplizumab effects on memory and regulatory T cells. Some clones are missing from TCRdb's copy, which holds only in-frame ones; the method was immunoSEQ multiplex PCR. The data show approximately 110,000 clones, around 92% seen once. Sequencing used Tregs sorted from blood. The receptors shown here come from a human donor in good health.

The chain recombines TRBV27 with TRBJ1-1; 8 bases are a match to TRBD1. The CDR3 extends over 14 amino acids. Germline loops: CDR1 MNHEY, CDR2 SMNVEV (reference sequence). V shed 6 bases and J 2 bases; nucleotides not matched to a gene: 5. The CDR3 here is CASRWTGPNTEAFF. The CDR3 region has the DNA TGTGCCAGCAGATGGACAGGGCCCAACACTGAAGCTTTCTTT.

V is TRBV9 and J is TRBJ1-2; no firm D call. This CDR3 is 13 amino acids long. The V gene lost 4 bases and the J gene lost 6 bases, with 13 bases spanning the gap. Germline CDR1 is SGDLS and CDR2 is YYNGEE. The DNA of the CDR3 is TGTGCCAGCAGCCACCTGGGTGGGGATGGCTACACCTTC. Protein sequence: CASSHLGGDGYTF.

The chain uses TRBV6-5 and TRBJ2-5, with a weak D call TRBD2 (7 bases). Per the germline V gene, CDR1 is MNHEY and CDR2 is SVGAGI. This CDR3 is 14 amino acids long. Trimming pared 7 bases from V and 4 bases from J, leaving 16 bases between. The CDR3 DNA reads TGTGCCAGCACCGACAGGCGGGGGAGAGAGACCCAGTACTTC. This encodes CASTDRRGRETQYF.

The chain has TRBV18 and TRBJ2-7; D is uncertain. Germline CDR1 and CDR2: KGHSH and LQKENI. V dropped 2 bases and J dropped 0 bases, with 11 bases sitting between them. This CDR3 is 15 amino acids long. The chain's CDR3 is CASSPLPTRSYEQYF. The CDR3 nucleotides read TGTGCCAGCTCACCATTGCCAACCCGCTCCTACGAGCAGTACTTC.

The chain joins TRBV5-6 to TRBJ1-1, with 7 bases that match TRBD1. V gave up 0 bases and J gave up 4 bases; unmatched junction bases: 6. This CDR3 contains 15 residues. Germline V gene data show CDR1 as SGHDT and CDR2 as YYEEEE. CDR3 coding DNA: TGTGCCAGCAGCTTGGCCGGGGCAGGGGGCACTGAAGCTTTCTTT. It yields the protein CASSLAGAGGTEAFF.

The CDR3 reads CASSLDGLGNTIYF. The DNA of the CDR3 is TGCGCCAGCAGCTTAGACGGTTTAGGGAACACCATATATTTT. The chain uses TRBV5-1 and TRBJ1-3; no firm D call. The V gene lost 2 bases and the J gene lost 7 bases, with 13 bases spanning the gap. The CDR3 extends over 14 amino acids. In germline, CDR1 is SGHRS, CDR2 YFSETQ.

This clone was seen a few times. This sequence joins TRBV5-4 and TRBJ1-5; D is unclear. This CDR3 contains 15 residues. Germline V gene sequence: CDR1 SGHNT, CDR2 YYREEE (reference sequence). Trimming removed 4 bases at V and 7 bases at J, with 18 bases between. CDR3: CASSPDPSRGQPQHF. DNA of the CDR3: TGTGCCAGCAGCCCGGACCCTTCCAGAGGACAGCCCCAGCATTTT.

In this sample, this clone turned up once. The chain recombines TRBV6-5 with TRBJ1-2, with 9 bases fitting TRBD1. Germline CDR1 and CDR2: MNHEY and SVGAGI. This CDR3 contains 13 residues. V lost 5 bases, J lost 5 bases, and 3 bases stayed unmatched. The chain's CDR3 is CASSGTGWYGYTF. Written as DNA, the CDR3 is TGTGCCAGCAGTGGGACAGGGTGGTATGGCTACACCTTC.

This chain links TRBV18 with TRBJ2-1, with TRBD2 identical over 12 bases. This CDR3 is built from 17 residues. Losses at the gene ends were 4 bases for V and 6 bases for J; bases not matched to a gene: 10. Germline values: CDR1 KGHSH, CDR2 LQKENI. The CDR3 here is CASSLPRASGGANEQFF. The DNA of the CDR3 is TGTGCCAGCTCACTACCGAGGGCTAGCGGGGGGGCCAATGAGCAGTTCTTC.

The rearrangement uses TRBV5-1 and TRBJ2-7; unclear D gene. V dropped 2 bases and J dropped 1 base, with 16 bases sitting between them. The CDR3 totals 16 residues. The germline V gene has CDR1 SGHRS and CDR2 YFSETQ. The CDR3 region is CASSFYGPTGSYEQYF. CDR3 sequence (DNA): TGCGCCAGCAGCTTCTATGGGCCCACCGGATCCTACGAGCAGTACTTC.

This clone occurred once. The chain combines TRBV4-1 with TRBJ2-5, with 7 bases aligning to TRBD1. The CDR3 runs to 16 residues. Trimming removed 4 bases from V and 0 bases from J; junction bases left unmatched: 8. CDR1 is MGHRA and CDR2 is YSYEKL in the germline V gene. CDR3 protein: CASSLGPGQYQETQYF. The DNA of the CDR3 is TGCGCCAGCAGCCTGGGGCCGGGACAGTACCAAGAGACCCAGTACTTC.

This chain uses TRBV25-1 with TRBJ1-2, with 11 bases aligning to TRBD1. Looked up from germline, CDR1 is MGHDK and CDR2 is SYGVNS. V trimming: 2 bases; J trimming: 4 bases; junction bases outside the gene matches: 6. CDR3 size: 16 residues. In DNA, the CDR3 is TGTGCCAGCAGTGAACCGGGACAGGGGGACCTCTATGGCTACACCTTC. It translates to CASSEPGQGDLYGYTF.

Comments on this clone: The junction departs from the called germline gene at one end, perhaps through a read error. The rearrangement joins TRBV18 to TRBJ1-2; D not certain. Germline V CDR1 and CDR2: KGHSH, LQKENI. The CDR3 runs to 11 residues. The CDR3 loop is CASSPLGKLNF. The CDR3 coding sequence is TGTGCCAGCTCACCACTAGGGAAGCTGAACTTC.

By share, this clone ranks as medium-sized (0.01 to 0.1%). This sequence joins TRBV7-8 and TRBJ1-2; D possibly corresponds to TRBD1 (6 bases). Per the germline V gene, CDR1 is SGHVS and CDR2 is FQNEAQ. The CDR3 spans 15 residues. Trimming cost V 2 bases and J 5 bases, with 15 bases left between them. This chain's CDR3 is CASSLLAGEGYGYTF. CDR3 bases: TGTGCCAGCAGCTTATTGGCAGGGGAGGGGTATGGCTACACCTTC.

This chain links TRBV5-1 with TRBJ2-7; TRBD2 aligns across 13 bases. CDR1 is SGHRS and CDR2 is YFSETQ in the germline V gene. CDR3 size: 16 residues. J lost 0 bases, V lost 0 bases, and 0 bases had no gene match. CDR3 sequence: CASSLGLAGGSYEQYF. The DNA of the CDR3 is TGCGCCAGCAGCTTGGGACTAGCGGGAGGCTCCTACGAGCAGTACTTC.

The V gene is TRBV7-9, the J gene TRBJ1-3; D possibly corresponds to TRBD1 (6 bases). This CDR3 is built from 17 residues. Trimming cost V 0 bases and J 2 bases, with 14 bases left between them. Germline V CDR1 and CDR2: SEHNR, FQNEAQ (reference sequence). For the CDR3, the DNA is TGTGCCAGCAGCTTAGCGCCGACAGGCTTCGCTGGAAACACCATATATTTT. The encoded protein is CASSLAPTGFAGNTIYF.

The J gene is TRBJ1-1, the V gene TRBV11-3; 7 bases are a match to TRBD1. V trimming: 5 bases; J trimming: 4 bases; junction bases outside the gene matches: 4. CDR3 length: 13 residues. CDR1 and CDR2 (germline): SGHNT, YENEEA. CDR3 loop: CASSLDRATEAFF. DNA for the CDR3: TGTGCCAGCAGCCTTGACAGGGCCACTGAAGCTTTCTTT.

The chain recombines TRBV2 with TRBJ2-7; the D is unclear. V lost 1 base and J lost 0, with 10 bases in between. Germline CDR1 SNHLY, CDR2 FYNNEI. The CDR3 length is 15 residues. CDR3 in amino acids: CASSEESISSYEQYF. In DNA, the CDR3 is TGTGCCAGCAGTGAAGAAAGCATTAGCTCCTACGAGCAGTACTTC.

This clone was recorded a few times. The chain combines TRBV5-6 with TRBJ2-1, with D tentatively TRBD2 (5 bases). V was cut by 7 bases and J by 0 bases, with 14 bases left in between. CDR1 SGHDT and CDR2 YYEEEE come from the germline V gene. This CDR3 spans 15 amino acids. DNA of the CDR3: TGTGCCAGCCTGGAGTGGGAGACCTCCTACAATGAGCAGTTCTTC. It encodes CASLEWETSYNEQFF.

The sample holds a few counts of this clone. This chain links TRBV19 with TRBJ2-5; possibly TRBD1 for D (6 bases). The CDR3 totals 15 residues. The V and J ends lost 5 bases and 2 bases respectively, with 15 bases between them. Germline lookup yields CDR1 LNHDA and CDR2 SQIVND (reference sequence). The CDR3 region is CASSGPGTGQETQYF. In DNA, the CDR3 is TGTGCCAGTAGTGGCCCGGGAACAGGGCAAGAGACCCAGTACTTC.

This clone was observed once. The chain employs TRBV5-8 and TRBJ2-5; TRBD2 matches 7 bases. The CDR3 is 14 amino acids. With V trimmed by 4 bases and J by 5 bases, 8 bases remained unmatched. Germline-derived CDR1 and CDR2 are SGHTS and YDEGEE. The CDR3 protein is CASSPREGRETQYF. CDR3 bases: TGTGCCAGCAGCCCCAGGGAGGGGAGGGAGACCCAGTACTTC.